The 28 T cell receptor beta chains presented below share a single source sample, sequenced in a study of T cells in Graves' hyperthyroidism and ophthalmopathy. Using RNA transcripts as the source, TCR beta CDR3 regions were amplified. The HTBI set primed first-round TCR CDR3 RT-PCR. A single record per CDR3 protein comes from TCRdb applying MiXCR to the multiplex PCR reads. Among approximately 520,000 distinct CDR3 sequences listed, less than 25% were seen once. Sample: blood. These TCRs come from a man younger than 35 with Graves' hyperthyroidism.

This clonotype was counted ten times or more. The chain links TRBV19 to TRBJ1-1; D is unclear. This CDR3 has 14 residues. The ends were cut back, 1 base at V and 2 bases at J, with 8 bases in the middle. Germline V lookup: CDR1 LNHDA, CDR2 SQIVND (reference sequence). The CDR3 sequence is CASSIAHRNTEAFF. The CDR3 nucleotides are TGTGCCAGTAGTATAGCCCACAGAAACACTGAAGCTTTCTTT.

This clonotype was recorded many times. The genes are TRBV6-1 and TRBJ2-4, with 10 bases lining up with TRBD1. CDR3 length: 15 residues. The germline CDR1 and CDR2 sequences are MNHNS and SASEGT. The V and J ends lost 8 bases and 6 bases, in that order; junction bases with no gene match: 10. The CDR3 coding sequence is TGTGCCAGCCGGATGGGACAGGGGTTATTAAACATTCAGTACTTC. This codes for CASRMGQGLLNIQYF.

In its sample, this clonotype was seen many times. The chain uses TRBV29-1 and TRBJ1-1; D is possibly TRBD1 (5 bases). V was shortened by 6 bases and J by 4 bases, with 18 bases between the two germline ends. Germline loops: CDR1 SQVTM, CDR2 ANQGSEA. The CDR3 has 14 residues. The CDR3 protein is CSVPGIGEGTEAFF. The CDR3 nucleotides are TGCAGCGTCCCGGGGATAGGGGAGGGCACTGAAGCTTTCTTT.

This clonotype has just a few counts. Here the CDR3 DNA reads TGTGCCACCAGCACCGACAGGGCTGGAAACACCATATATTTT. It encodes CATSTDRAGNTIYF. The chain joins TRBV15 to TRBJ1-3, with TRBD1 matching 7 bases. The CDR3 extends over 14 amino acids. Trimming cost V 4 bases and J 2 bases; bases outside gene matches: 2. From germline, CDR1 is LNHNV and CDR2 YYDKDF (reference sequence).

This clonotype was recorded only once. The chain combines TRBV12-3 or TRBV12-4 with TRBJ1-1; maybe TRBD1 (5 bases). The V gene lost 3 bases and the J gene lost 6 bases, with 14 bases spanning the gap. This CDR3 is 14 amino acids long. Here the CDR3 reads CASSFGQNVAEAFF. In DNA, the CDR3 is TGTGCCAGCAGTTTCGGACAAAATGTCGCTGAAGCTTTCTTT.

This clonotype was detected ten times or more. The chain recombines TRBV6-1 with TRBJ1-3; the D is unclear. Between the trimmed V and J ends, which lost 4 bases and 4 bases, there was a span of 14 bases. Looked up from germline, CDR1 is MNHNS and CDR2 is SASEGT. The CDR3 has 15 residues. In nucleotides, the CDR3 is TGTGCCAGCAGTGCGGAAAGGACGGGAGGAAACACCATATATTTT. It translates to CASSAERTGGNTIYF.

The rearrangement links TRBV9 to TRBJ2-2; 9 nucleotides agree with TRBD1. Per the germline V gene, CDR1 is SGDLS and CDR2 is YYNGEE. The ends lost 3 bases at V and 5 bases at J; junction bases unmatched: 11. This CDR3 comprises 17 residues. CDR3: CASSDSVDRGRTGELFF. CDR3 coding DNA: TGTGCCAGCAGCGATTCCGTGGACAGGGGTCGGACCGGGGAGCTGTTTTTT.

Comments on this clonotype: A read error may be the cause here, since a much bigger clone is one base away. This rearrangement joins TRBV5-1 to TRBJ1-1; D is possibly TRBD1 (6 bases). From germline, CDR1 is SGHRS and CDR2 YFSETQ. The CDR3 extends over 15 amino acids. The CDR3 nucleotides read TGCGCCAGCAGCGATAGTACAGGGCTGAACACTGAAGCTTGCTTT. It encodes CASSDSTGLNTEACF.

This clonotype was seen ten or more times. The chain employs TRBV6-2 or TRBV6-3 and TRBJ1-6; no firm D call. Germline V CDR1 and CDR2: MNHEY, SVGEGT. Trimming took off 2 bases at V and 14 bases at J, with 7 bases between the two ends. The CDR3 length is 11 residues. The CDR3 nucleotides read TGTGCCAGCAGTTACCGAGGTACCCTCCACTTT. Its translation: CASSYRGTLHF.

The chain is built from TRBV6-5 and TRBJ1-5; D perhaps matches TRBD1 (6 bases). The ends were cut back, 6 bases at V and 7 bases at J, with 16 bases in the middle. Germline V gene sequence: CDR1 MNHEY, CDR2 SVGAGI. The CDR3 loop spans 14 amino acids. The CDR3 bases are TGTGCCAGCAGGTTAGCGGGGGGCGAGCAGCCCCAGCATTTT. This codes for CASRLAGGEQPQHF.

The rearrangement joins TRBV6-4 to TRBJ2-2; 8 nucleotides align to TRBD2. Germline-derived CDR1 and CDR2 are MRHNA and SNTAGT. V dropped 5 bases and J dropped 3; count of bases not matched to a gene: 11. This CDR3 spans 17 amino acids. The CDR3: CASSHFGGATHTGELFF. CDR3 coding DNA: TGTGCCAGCAGTCACTTCGGGGGGGCCACACACACCGGGGAGCTGTTTTTT.

This clonotype was detected ten times or more. The genes are TRBV7-3 and TRBJ1-5, with D unresolved. The CDR3 length is 12 residues. Trimming cost V 0 bases and J 11 bases, with 8 bases left between them. CDR1 and CDR2 from the germline V gene are SGHTA and FQGTGA. DNA for the CDR3: TGTGCCAGCAGCTTAACGTGCTGGGCCCAGCATTTT. Translation gives CASSLTCWAQHF.

This clonotype has only a few counts. This chain joins TRBV4-1 and TRBJ1-5; D ambiguous. The V gene lost 4 bases and the J gene lost 2 bases, with 12 bases spanning the gap. CDR1 and CDR2 from the germline V gene are MGHRA and YSYEKL. The length of the CDR3 is 15 residues. This CDR3 reads CASSPPLRRNQPQHF. Here the CDR3 DNA reads TGCGCCAGCAGCCCGCCACTTCGGCGCAATCAGCCCCAGCATTTT.

This clonotype has a handful of counts. This chain links TRBV20-1 with TRBJ1-5, with D possibly being TRBD1 (6 bases). The CDR3 contains 18 residues. The V end lost 0 bases, the J end lost 10 bases, and 28 bases lay between the germline ends. Looked up from germline, CDR1 is DFQATT and CDR2 is SNEGSKA (reference sequence). CDR3 protein: CSARDEGGAAWWGQPQHF. The CDR3 DNA sequence: TGCAGTGCTAGAGATGAGGGAGGCGCCGCCTGGTGGGGACAACCCCAGCATTTT.

The chain recombines TRBV6-2 or TRBV6-3 with TRBJ2-5, with 8 bases matching TRBD2. V gave up 7 bases and J gave up 1 base; unmatched junction bases: 5. This CDR3 comprises 14 residues. The germline CDR1 and CDR2 sequences are MNHEY and SVGEGT. As DNA, the CDR3 is TGTGCCAGCACTAGCGGGTCCTTCCAAGAGACCCAGTACTTC. It translates to CASTSGSFQETQYF.

This clonotype was observed many times. The J gene is TRBJ2-6, the V gene TRBV15, with D perhaps TRBD2 (5 bases). The V and J ends lost 4 bases and 1 base respectively, with 17 bases between them. This CDR3 region has 18 residues. Germline values: CDR1 LNHNV, CDR2 YYDKDF (reference sequence). The chain's CDR3 is CATSMPRELASGANVLTF. In nucleotides, the CDR3 is TGTGCCACCAGCATGCCCCGGGAATTAGCGTCTGGGGCCAACGTCCTGACTTTC.

In this sample, this clonotype turned up a few times. The chain has TRBV11-1 and TRBJ2-2; the match to TRBD1 covers 12 bases. The CDR3 is made up of 17 amino acids. V was pared by 5 bases and J by 6 bases, with 10 bases of the junction left unmatched. CDR1 SGHAT and CDR2 FQDESV come from the germline V gene (reference sequence). The CDR3 bases are TGTGCCAGCAGCCCCCGGCGGGGACAGGGGGCAGCCGGGGAGCTGTTTTTT. Protein sequence: CASSPRRGQGAAGELFF.

This clonotype was recorded at least ten times. In DNA form, the CDR3 reads TGTGCCAGCAGCCAAGTGGCCGGGGCGACGAACACCGGGGAGCTGTTTTTT. Its protein is CASSQVAGATNTGELFF. J is TRBJ2-2 and V is TRBV14; the D call may be TRBD1 or TRBD2 (5 bases each). The CDR3 has 17 amino acids. Germline CDR1 is SGHDN and CDR2 is FVKESK. Trimming removed 1 base at V and 0 bases at J, with 12 bases between.

This chain uses TRBV11-2 with TRBJ1-2; no clear D gene. V lost 4 bases and J 0 bases, leaving 6 bases between the germline ends. The germline CDR1 and CDR2 sequences are SGHAT and FQNNGV. This CDR3 has 13 residues. Here the CDR3 DNA reads TGTGCCAGCAGCTACTACTCTAACTATGGCTACACCTTC. Its translation is CASSYYSNYGYTF.

This sequence joins TRBV7-9 and TRBJ1-6; unclear D gene. Trimming left V 2 bases short and J 7 bases short, with 12 bases between. The CDR3 has 15 amino acids. Germline V lookup: CDR1 SEHNR, CDR2 FQNEAQ (reference sequence). CDR3 amino acids: CASSLTPAGNSPLHF. DNA for the CDR3: TGTGCCAGCAGCTTAACGCCCGCTGGGAATTCACCCCTCCACTTT.

This sequence joins TRBV9 and TRBJ1-1; a weak D match, TRBD1 (5 bases). The CDR3 loop spans 13 amino acids. V dropped 0 bases and J dropped 8 bases, with 11 bases sitting between them. The germline V gene encodes CDR1 SGDLS and CDR2 YYNGEE. CDR3 sequence reads: CASSVAVWGEAFF. The CDR3, as DNA: TGTGCCAGCAGCGTAGCTGTGTGGGGGGAAGCTTTCTTT.

This clonotype was found a few times. The chain is built from TRBV4-2 and TRBJ2-7, with 10 positions matching TRBD2. CDR3 length: 16 amino acids. CDR1 LGHNA and CDR2 YNFKEQ come from the germline V gene. Trimming took 0 bases from V and 4 from J; bases not matched to a gene: 6. CDR3 sequence reads: CASSQDLASGGYEQYF. The CDR3, as DNA: TGTGCCAGCAGCCAAGATCTGGCTAGCGGGGGTTACGAGCAGTACTTC.

A note on this clonotype: The conserved phenylalanine or tryptophan normally closing the CDR3 is absent here, so this likely arose from a read error. The chain uses TRBV7-9 and TRBJ2-7, with D possibly being TRBD1 or TRBD2 (5 bases each). Germline CDR1 and CDR2: SEHNR and FQNEAQ (reference sequence). The CDR3 runs 13 residues. Trimming removed 5 bases at V and 3 bases at J, with 11 bases between. CDR3 sequence: CASSAPGSYEQYL. In DNA, the CDR3 is TGTGCCAGCAGCGCCCCAGGGAGCTACGAGCAGTACTTG.

This clonotype has at least ten counts. This chain links TRBV12-3 or TRBV12-4 with TRBJ2-2; no clear D gene. Trimming took off 3 bases at V and 5 bases at J, with 7 bases between the two ends. This CDR3 is 13 amino acids long. The CDR3 loop reads CASSFGVTGELFF. DNA for the CDR3: TGTGCCAGCAGTTTTGGAGTGACCGGGGAGCTGTTTTTT.

A remark on this clonotype: Sequence at one end of the junction differs from germline and may be a read error. This chain links TRBV6-1 with TRBJ2-4, with D tentatively TRBD1 or TRBD2 (5 bases each). This CDR3 has 15 residues. Germline values: CDR1 MNHNS, CDR2 SASEGT. In nucleotides, the CDR3 is TGTGCCAGCAGTGAAGAGGGGACGTCCAAAAACATTAAGTACTTC. As protein: CASSEEGTSKNIKYF.

This clonotype was counted ten times or more. V is TRBV2 and J is TRBJ1-1; TRBD1 aligns across 9 bases. The germline V gene encodes CDR1 SNHLY and CDR2 FYNNEI. V was clipped by 6 bases and J by 4 bases; unmatched bases: 3. The CDR3 loop spans 13 amino acids. CDR3 residues: CASSGQGLTEAFF. Here the CDR3 DNA reads TGTGCCAGCAGCGGACAGGGGCTCACTGAAGCTTTCTTT.

This clonotype was seen at least ten times. The chain uses TRBV28 and TRBJ2-5; 7 bases match TRBD1. The length of the CDR3 is 14 residues. Trimming removed 7 bases from V and 3 bases from J; junction bases left unmatched: 8. The germline gives CDR1 MDHEN, CDR2 SYDVKM. DNA for the CDR3: TGTGCCAGCAAGGAGGACAGGTCTGAAGAGACCCAGTACTTC. Protein product: CASKEDRSEETQYF.

The sample holds a few counts of this clonotype. The chain links TRBV18 to TRBJ1-1, with D possibly matching TRBD1 (5 bases). Germline CDR1 reads KGHSH; CDR2 reads LQKENI. The CDR3 extends over 15 amino acids. Trimming left V 8 bases short and J 5 bases short, with 21 bases between. DNA for the CDR3: TGTGCCAGCCGATTGGACCAGGGAAAAGGTACTGAAGCTTTCTTT. This gives the protein CASRLDQGKGTEAFF.